This T cell receptor beta chain was sequenced for a study of blood T cell repertoires in COVID-19. Study in general: The analysed material was cDNA or gDNA that came from T cells, B-cell-depleted T cells, or PBMCs.

How the authors handled the data: Nucleated cell counts were estimated from reference gene primer amplification. Only in-frame clones appear in the TCRdb table, and some are missing; sequencing was by immunoSEQ multiplex PCR. D and trimming come from the DNA, and the V and J calls and clone size come from that table. The sample holds roughly 500,000 clones, roughly 88% seen once. Clinical history as reported by participants underpinned cohort assignment. Trimming removed 6 bases at V and 0 bases at J, with 9 bases between. CDR1 is WSHSY, CDR2 SAAADI, per germline. CDR3 size: 14 residues. Input material: PBMCs or T cells enriched from blood (not recorded which). The sequence derives from a woman between 40 and 50 years old who had recovered from COVID-19. The J gene is TRBJ1-5, the V gene TRBV10-2, with no clear D. For the CDR3, the DNA is TGCGCCAGCAGGGCGGAGTATAGCAATCAGCCCCAGCATTTT. The encoded protein is CASRAEYSNQPQHF.